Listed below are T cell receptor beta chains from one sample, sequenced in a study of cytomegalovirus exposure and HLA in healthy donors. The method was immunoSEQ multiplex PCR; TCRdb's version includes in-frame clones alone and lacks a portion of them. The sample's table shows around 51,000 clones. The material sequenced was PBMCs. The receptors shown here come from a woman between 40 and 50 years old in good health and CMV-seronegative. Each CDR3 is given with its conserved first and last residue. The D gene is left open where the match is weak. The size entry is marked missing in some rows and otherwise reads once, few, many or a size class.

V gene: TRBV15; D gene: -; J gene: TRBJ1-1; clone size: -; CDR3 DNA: TGTGCCACCAGCAGGGGGCCGGTGGACACTGAAGCTTTCTTT; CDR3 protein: CATSRGPVDTEAFF
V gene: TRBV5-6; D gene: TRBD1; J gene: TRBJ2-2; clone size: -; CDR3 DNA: TGTGCCAGCAGCGATACCGGGACAGCTTGGGGCGGGGAGCTGTTTTTT; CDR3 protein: CASSDTGTAWGGELFF
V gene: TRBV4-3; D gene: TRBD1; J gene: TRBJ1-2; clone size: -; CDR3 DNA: TGCGCCAGCAGCCAATTCGGACAGGGTGGATATGGCTACACCTTC; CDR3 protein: CASSQFGQGGYGYTF
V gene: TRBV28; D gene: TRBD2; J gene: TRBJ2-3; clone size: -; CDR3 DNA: TGTGCCAGCACCTGGGGGGAGGGGTTGACAGATACGCAGTATTTT; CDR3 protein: CASTWGEGLTDTQYF
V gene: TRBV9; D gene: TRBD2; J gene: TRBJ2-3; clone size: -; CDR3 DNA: TGTGCCAGCAGCGTAAGTGTCGGGGGGGATATGGATACGCAGTATTTT; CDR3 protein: CASSVSVGGDMDTQYF
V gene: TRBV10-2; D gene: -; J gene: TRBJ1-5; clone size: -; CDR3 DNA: TGCGCCAGCAATAACTTATTTCAGCCCCAGCATTTT; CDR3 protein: CASNNLFQPQHF
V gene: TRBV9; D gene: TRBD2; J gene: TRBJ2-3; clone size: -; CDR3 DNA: TGTGCCAGCGGTGTAACTAGCGGGCGGACAGATACGCAGTATTTT; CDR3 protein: CASGVTSGRTDTQYF
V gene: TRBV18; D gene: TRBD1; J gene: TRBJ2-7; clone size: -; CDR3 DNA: TGTGCCAGCTCACCATCCCGTGGGGACAGGGACTCCTACGAGCAGTACTTC; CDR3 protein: CASSPSRGDRDSYEQYF
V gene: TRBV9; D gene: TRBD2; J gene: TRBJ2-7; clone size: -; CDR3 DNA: TGTGCCAGCAACCCGGATGGGCCCGCGGGGGGCGAGCAGTACTTC; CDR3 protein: CASNPDGPAGGEQYF
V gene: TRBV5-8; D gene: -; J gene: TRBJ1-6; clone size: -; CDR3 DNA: TGTGCCAGCAGCTTGGCCAGGGAAAATTCACCCCTCCACTTT; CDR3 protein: CASSLARENSPLHF
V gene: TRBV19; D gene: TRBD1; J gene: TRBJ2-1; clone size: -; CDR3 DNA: TGTGCCAGTAGTCTTCTCCGAGGGACAGGTACCTACAATGAGCAGTTCTTC; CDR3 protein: CASSLLRGTGTYNEQFF
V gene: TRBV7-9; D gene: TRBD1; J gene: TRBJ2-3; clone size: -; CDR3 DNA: TGTGCCAGCAGCACACGACAGGGTGTGGCAGATACGCAGTATTTT; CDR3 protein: CASSTRQGVADTQYF
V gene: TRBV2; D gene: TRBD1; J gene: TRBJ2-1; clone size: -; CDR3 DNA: TGTGCCAGCTTAAGACAGGGGGCTCCAGACAATGAGCAGTTCTTC; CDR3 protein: CASLRQGAPDNEQFF
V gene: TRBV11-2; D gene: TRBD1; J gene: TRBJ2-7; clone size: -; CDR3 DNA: TGTGCCAGCAGCTTAGTCGAAGGACAGGGCTACGAGCAGTACTTC; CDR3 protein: CASSLVEGQGYEQYF
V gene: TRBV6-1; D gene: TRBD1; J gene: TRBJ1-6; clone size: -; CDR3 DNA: TGTGCCAGCAACTGGCAGGGGGGTTATAATTCACCCCTCCACTTT; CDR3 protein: CASNWQGGYNSPLHF
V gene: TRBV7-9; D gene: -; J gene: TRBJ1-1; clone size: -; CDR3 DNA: TGTGCCAGCAGCTTAGCCGGGGACACTGAAGCTTTCTTT; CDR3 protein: CASSLAGDTEAFF
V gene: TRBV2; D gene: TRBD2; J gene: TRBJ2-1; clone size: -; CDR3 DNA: TGTGCCAGCAGCGAGGGCCTAGCGGGATACAATGAGCAGTTCTTC; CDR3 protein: CASSEGLAGYNEQFF
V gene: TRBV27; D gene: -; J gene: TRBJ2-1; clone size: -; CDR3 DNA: TGTGCCAGCCACTCAGCGAATGAGCAGTTCTTC; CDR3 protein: CASHSANEQFF
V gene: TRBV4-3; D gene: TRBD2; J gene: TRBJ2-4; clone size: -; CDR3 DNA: TGCGCCAGCAGCCAAGAGGGACTAGCGGGGGGCAGGACAAACATTCAGTACTTC; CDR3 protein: CASSQEGLAGGRTNIQYF
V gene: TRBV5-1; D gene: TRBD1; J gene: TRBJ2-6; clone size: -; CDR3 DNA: TGCGCCAGCAAACAGGGGACTGGGGCCAACGTCCTGACTTTC; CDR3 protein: CASKQGTGANVLTF
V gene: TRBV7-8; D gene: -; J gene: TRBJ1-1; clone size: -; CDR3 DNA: TGTGCCAGCAGCTCGTCGGGGTCAAACACTGAAGCTTTCTTT; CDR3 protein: CASSSSGSNTEAFF
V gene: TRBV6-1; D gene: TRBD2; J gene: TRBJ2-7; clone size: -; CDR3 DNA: TGTGCCAGCGGGCCGACTAGCGGGATCGAGGGGCAGTACTTC; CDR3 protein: CASGPTSGIEGQYF
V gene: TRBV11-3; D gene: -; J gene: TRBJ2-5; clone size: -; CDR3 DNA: TGTGCCAGCAGCTTAGACTTAGACCAAGAGACCCAGTACTTC; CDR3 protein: CASSLDLDQETQYF
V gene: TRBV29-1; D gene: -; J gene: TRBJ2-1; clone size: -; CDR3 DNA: TGCAGCGTTGGGCTAGGTGAGCAGTTCTTC; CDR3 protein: CSVGLGEQFF
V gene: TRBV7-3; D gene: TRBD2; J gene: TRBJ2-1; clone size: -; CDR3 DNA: TGTGCCAGCAGTCCGGTCTTAGCGGGAGGCATGGGTGAGCAGTTCTTC; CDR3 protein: CASSPVLAGGMGEQFF
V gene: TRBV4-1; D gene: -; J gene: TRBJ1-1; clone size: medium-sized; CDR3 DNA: TGCGCCAGCAGCCAAGAAGGGGGTGGACAGAACACTGAAGCTTTCTTT; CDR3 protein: CASSQEGGGQNTEAFF
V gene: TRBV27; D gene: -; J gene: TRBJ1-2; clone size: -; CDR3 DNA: TGTGCCAGCAGTTTAAGTATTGGGGGGGCGAGTGGCTACACCTTC; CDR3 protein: CASSLSIGGASGYTF
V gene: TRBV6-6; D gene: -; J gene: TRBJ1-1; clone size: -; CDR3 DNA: TGTGCCAGCAGCCTAACGCAGGGGTTTGAAGCTTTCTTT; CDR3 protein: CASSLTQGFEAFF
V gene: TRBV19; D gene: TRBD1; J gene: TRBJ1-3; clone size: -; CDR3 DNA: TGTGCCAGTAGGGAGGGACAGTACGCAAACACCATATATTTT; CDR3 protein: CASREGQYANTIYF
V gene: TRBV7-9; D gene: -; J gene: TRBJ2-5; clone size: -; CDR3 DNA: TGTGCCAGCAGCCTCGGGCAGGGCCAAGAGACCCAGTACTTC; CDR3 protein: CASSLGQGQETQYF
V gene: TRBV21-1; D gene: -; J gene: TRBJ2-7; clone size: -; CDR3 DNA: TGTGCCAACCTTCGACAGGGAATTGGGTACGAGCAGTACTTC; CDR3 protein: CANLRQGIGYEQYF
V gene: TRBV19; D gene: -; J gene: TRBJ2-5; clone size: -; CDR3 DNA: TGTGCCAGTAGTATAGTACCCGGACAGACAGAGACCCAGTACTTC; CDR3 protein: CASSIVPGQTETQYF
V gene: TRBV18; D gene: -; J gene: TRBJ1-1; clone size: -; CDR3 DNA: TGTGCCAGCTCACCACCGTGGCAGGGCCCCTTTGAGGACACTGAAGCTTTCTTT; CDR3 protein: CASSPPWQGPFEDTEAFF
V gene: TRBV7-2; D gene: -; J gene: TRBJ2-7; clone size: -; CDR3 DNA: TGTGCCAGCAGCTTTTCCGGACTCGACGCCTACGAGCAGTACTTC; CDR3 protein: CASSFSGLDAYEQYF
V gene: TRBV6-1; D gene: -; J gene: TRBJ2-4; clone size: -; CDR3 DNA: TGTGCCAGCAGTGAACGAGGTTCTAGCTATAGTGGGGCCAAAAACATTCAGTACTTC; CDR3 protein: CASSERGSSYSGAKNIQYF
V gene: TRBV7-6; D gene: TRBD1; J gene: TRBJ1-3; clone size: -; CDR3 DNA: TGTGCCAGCAGTCCGACAGGGGGGGAAAACACCATATATTTT; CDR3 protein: CASSPTGGENTIYF
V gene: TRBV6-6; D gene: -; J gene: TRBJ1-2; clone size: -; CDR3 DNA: TGTGCCGTCCTGGGCAGAGCCTATGGCTACACCTTC; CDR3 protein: CAVLGRAYGYTF
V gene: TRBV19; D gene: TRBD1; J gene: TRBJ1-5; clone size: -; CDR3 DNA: TGTGCCAGTATTCCGGACAGGGAGGATCAGCCCCAGCATTTT; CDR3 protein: CASIPDREDQPQHF
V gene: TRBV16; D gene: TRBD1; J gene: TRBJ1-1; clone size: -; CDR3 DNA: TGTGCCAGCACCGCAGGGGGCGGGAGGGGGACTGAAGCTTTCTTT; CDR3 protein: CASTAGGGRGTEAFF
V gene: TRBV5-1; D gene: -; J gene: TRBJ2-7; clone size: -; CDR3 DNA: TGCGCCAGCAGCCCGGGCCCCCAGGGCGGCGAGCAGTACTTC; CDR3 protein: CASSPGPQGGEQYF
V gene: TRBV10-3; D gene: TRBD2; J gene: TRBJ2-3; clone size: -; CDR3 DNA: TGTGCCATCAGTGTGGCGGGAGGGGATACGCAGTATTTT; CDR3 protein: CAISVAGGDTQYF
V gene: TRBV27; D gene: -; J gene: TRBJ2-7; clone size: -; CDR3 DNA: TGTGCCAGCAGTTCTATCGACAGCGCCTACGAGCAGTACTTC; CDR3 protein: CASSSIDSAYEQYF
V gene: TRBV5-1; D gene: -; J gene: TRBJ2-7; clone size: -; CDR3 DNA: TGCGCCAGCAGCTTCCAGGGGTCCTACGAGCAGTACTTC; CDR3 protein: CASSFQGSYEQYF
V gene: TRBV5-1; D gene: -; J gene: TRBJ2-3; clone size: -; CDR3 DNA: TGCGCCAGCAGCTCCGGAGTAGGGGCTCGCACGCAGTATTTT; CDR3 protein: CASSSGVGARTQYF
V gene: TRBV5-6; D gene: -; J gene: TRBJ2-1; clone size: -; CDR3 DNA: TGTGCCAGCAGCCTTCCCGGTGAGCAGTTCTTC; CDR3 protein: CASSLPGEQFF
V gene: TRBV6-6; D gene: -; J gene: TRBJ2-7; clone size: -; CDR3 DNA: TGTGCCAGCAGATCCGGACAGAATAACTACGAGCAGTACTTC; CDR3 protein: CASRSGQNNYEQYF
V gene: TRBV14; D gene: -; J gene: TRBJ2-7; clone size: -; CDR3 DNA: TGTGCCAGCAGCCACACTCTAGCGTACGAGCAGTACTTC; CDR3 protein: CASSHTLAYEQYF
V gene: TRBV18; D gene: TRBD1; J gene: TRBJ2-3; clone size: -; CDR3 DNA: TGTGCCAGCTCACCACCAGGACAGGAGAGCACAGATACGCAGTATTTT; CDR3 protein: CASSPPGQESTDTQYF
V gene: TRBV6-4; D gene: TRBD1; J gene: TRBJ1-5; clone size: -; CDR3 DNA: TGTGCCAGCAGTGACTATAATACGGAAGGTTCATTGGGGACAGGCAGGATCAGAAATCAGCCCCAGCATTTT; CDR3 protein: CASSDYNTEGSLGTGRIRNQPQHF
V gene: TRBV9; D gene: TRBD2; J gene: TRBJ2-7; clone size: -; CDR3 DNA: TGTGCCAGCAGCGCCGGTGGACTAGACTCCTACGAGCAGTACTTC; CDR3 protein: CASSAGGLDSYEQYF
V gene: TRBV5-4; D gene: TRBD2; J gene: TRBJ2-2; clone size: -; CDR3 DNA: TGTGCCAGCAGCGGGGGGGCACTAGCGGGGGCCACGAACACCGGGGAGCTGTTTTTT; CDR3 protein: CASSGGALAGATNTGELFF
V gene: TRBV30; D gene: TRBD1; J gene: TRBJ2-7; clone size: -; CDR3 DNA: TGTGCCTGGAGTCCTACAACAGGGGGCCTTCCCCTAGGGGAGCAGTACTTC; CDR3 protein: CAWSPTTGGLPLGEQYF